These T cell receptor beta chains were read from a single sample in a study of shared clonotypes between healthy human individuals. TCRdb's copy holds only in-frame clones and misses some; the assay was immunoSEQ multiplex PCR. This table has over a million clones, 97% to 99% appearing once. Sequencing was done on a sample of naive CD4+ T cells sorted from blood. These receptor sequences come from a man aged 25 to 40 in good health. CDR3s include the opening cysteine and the closing phenylalanine or tryptophan. D genes are given only for firm matches. Size is stated for part of the rows, as once, few or many counts, or as a class when the clone is expanded.

TRBD1 TRBJ2-1 . TRBV28 CASSSARQGALNEQFF TGTGCCAGCAGTTCGGCCCGACAGGGGGCTCTCAATGAGCAGTTCTTC
TRBD1 TRBJ1-1 . TRBV6-5 CASTKTGKNTEAFF TGTGCCAGCACCAAGACAGGGAAGAACACTGAAGCTTTCTTT
. TRBJ2-3 . TRBV4-1 CASRPASLSTDTQYF TGCGCCAGCAGACCCGCTAGCTTGAGCACAGATACGCAGTATTTT
. TRBJ2-7 . TRBV28 CASSPRLEEQYF TGTGCCAGCAGTCCCCGTCTGGAGGAGCAGTACTTC
. TRBJ1-5 . TRBV5-1 CASSLEAGGNQPQHF TGCGCCAGCAGCTTGGAGGCAGGAGGAAATCAGCCCCAGCATTTT
. TRBJ2-7 . TRBV5-5 CASSTSTAALYEQYF TGTGCCAGCAGTACGTCAACCGCAGCTCTCTACGAGCAGTACTTC
. TRBJ2-5 . TRBV19 CASSIGSFETQYF TGTGCCAGTAGTATTGGGTCCTTTGAGACCCAGTACTTC
. TRBJ2-1 . TRBV14 CASSQVRAGEQFF TGTGCCAGCAGCCAAGTAAGAGCGGGCGAGCAGTTCTTC
TRBD2 TRBJ2-1 once TRBV5-1 CASSFFSSGTYNEQFF TGCGCCAGCAGCTTTTTTTCTAGCGGGACTTACAATGAGCAGTTCTTC
TRBD1 TRBJ1-5 . TRBV28 CASRMTGGLNQPQHF TGTGCCAGCAGGATGACAGGGGGCTTGAATCAGCCCCAGCATTTT
. TRBJ2-1 . TRBV15 CATGRPIREEQFF TGTGCCACCGGCAGACCCATCCGGGAAGAGCAGTTCTTC
. TRBJ1-2 . TRBV28 CASSLLGSYGYTF TGTGCCAGCAGTTTACTGGGATCCTATGGCTACACCTTC
TRBD2 TRBJ2-7 . TRBV7-2 CASSTGLAATRDYEQYF TGTGCCAGCAGCACGGGACTAGCGGCAACGAGAGACTACGAGCAGTACTTC
. TRBJ2-2 . TRBV6-5 CASSYPTGELFF TGTGCCAGCAGTTACCCTACCGGGGAGCTGTTTTTT
. TRBJ2-1 . TRBV6-5 CASSNRGIARNEQFF TGTGCCAGCAGTAACCGGGGGATAGCGAGAAATGAGCAGTTCTTC
TRBD2 TRBJ2-3 . TRBV29-1 CSVSRTSAKNTDTQYF TGCAGCGTTTCGCGGACTAGCGCGAAAAACACAGATACGCAGTATTTT
. TRBJ2-3 . TRBV5-6 CASSLGVAVQYF TGTGCCAGCAGCTTGGGGGTGGCTGTGCAGTATTTT
TRBD1 TRBJ2-5 . TRBV7-2 CASSLVGTGVQETQYF TGTGCCAGCAGCTTAGTAGGAACAGGGGTCCAGGAGACCCAGTACTTC
. TRBJ1-5 . TRBV19 CATRDRDFLGNQPQHF TGTGCCACCCGAGACAGAGACTTTCTGGGCAATCAGCCCCAGCATTTT
TRBD2 TRBJ2-2 . TRBV18 CASSPTPSGMAGELFF TGTGCCAGCTCACCCACCCCTAGCGGGATGGCCGGGGAGCTGTTTTTT
TRBD2 TRBJ2-1 . TRBV6-1 CASSIAGVGNEQFF TGTGCCAGCAGTATAGCGGGAGTGGGGAATGAGCAGTTCTTC
TRBD2 TRBJ2-2 once TRBV9 CASSLSGRANTGELFF TGTGCCAGCAGTCTTAGCGGGAGGGCAAACACCGGGGAGCTGTTTTTT
. TRBJ1-2 . TRBV5-4 CASSLPTTGTYGYTF TGTGCCAGCAGCTTGCCCACGACGGGGACCTATGGCTACACCTTC
TRBD1 TRBJ2-3 . TRBV14 CASSQQGVGTDTQYF TGTGCCAGCAGCCAACAGGGGGTCGGCACAGATACGCAGTATTTT
. TRBJ1-1 . TRBV10-1 CASSAEPLNTEAFF TGCGCCAGCAGTGCGGAACCCTTGAACACTGAAGCTTTCTTT
. TRBJ2-3 . TRBV5-4 CASRPGNTSTDTQYF TGTGCCAGCAGACCCGGGAATACGAGCACAGATACGCAGTATTTT